The next 15 T cell receptor beta chains were all read from a single sample in a study of blood T cells in healthy people across ages. Combining a sample-barcoded 5' primer with a J-beta primer mix, a second PCR ran for roughly 7 to 12 cycles. TCRdb re-derived calls from the 5' RACE reads in MiXCR, one entry per CDR3 protein. The sample shows hundreds of thousands of distinct CDR3 sequences, around three fifths of them seen only once. Sequencing was performed on blood. These receptors all come from a man aged 55-75 years in good health.

The J gene is TRBJ2-1, the V gene TRBV11-2, with no clear D. This CDR3 contains 16 residues. Germline-derived CDR1 and CDR2 are SGHAT and FQNNGV. V was cut by 5 bases and J by 0 bases, with 14 bases left in between. Here the CDR3 DNA reads TGTGCCAGCAGCGTTAGGTGGGGAAGCTCCTACAATGAGCAGTTCTTC. This gives the protein CASSVRWGSSYNEQFF.

The rearrangement links TRBV27 to TRBJ2-3; D is ambiguous. CDR1 and CDR2 from the germline V gene are MNHEY and SMNVEV (reference sequence). Trimming removed 10 bases at V and 2 bases at J, with 10 bases between. The CDR3 totals 12 residues. The CDR3 DNA reads as TGTGCCACCTCTGCGGCCACAGATACGCAGTATTTT. This gives the protein CATSAATDTQYF.

This sequence joins TRBV29-1 and TRBJ1-1; unclear D gene. Deletions cut 4 bases from V and 1 base from J, with 16 bases between. The germline CDR1 and CDR2 sequences are SQVTM and ANQGSEA. The CDR3 runs to 15 residues. This CDR3 reads CSVASASVPNTEAFF. The CDR3 DNA is TGCAGCGTTGCGTCCGCCTCTGTACCGAACACTGAAGCTTTCTTT.

The chain joins TRBV5-5 to TRBJ2-1; 11 nucleotides align to TRBD2. J lost 9 bases, V lost 3 bases, and 14 bases had no gene match. CDR3 length: 17 residues. Per germline, CDR1 SGHKS and CDR2 YYEKEE (reference sequence). The CDR3: CASSYPGGSGGVGEQFF. In DNA, the CDR3 is TGTGCCAGCAGCTACCCTGGCGGTAGCGGGGGGGTTGGTGAGCAGTTCTTC. Based on the CDR3 plus reference TRBV5-5 and TRBJ2-1, the full variable domain is DAGVTQSPTHLIKTRGQQVTLRCSPISGHKSVSWYQQVLGQGPQFIFQYYEKEERGRGNFPDRFSARQFPNYSSELNVNALLLGDSALYLCASSYPGGSGGVGEQFFGPGTRLTVL.

This clonotype was recorded a few times. This chain links TRBV29-1 with TRBJ1-4; a possible D gene is TRBD1 (5 bases). This CDR3 comprises 13 residues. Germline CDR1 reads SQVTM; CDR2 reads ANQGSEA. The ends were cut back, 6 bases at V and 0 bases at J, with 8 bases in the middle. CDR3 residues: CSVAQATNEKLFF. As DNA, the CDR3 is TGCAGCGTGGCACAGGCAACTAATGAAAAACTGTTTTTT.

V is TRBV7-2 and J is TRBJ2-3, with TRBD2 identical over 12 bases. This CDR3 has 15 amino acids. V lost 5 bases to trimming and J lost 8 bases; unmatched junction nucleotides: 8. Germline CDR1 reads SGHTA; CDR2 reads FQGNSA. The CDR3 is CASSPASGGAGTQYF. As DNA, the CDR3 is TGTGCCAGCAGCCCCGCTAGCGGGGGGGCCGGTACGCAGTATTTT.

This clonotype was seen a few times. The chain has TRBV7-9 and TRBJ2-3; D call uncertain. CDR1 is SEHNR, CDR2 FQNEAQ, per germline (reference sequence). The CDR3 consists of 13 residues. Trimming pared 6 bases from V and 6 bases from J, leaving 13 bases between. CDR3 sequence: CASSGSWSDTQYF. CDR3 nucleotides: TGTGCCAGCAGTGGATCGTGGTCTGATACGCAGTATTTT. Looking up the rest from reference TRBV7-9 and TRBJ2-3 gives the full variable domain: DTGVSQNPRHKITKRGQNVTFRCDPISEHNRLYWYRQTLGQGPEFLTYFQNEAQLEKSRLLSDRFSAERPKGSFSTLEIQRTEQGDSAMYLCASSGSWSDTQYFGPGTRLTVL.

V and J are TRBV24-1 and TRBJ2-1; TRBD1 or TRBD2 may be the D gene (5 bases each). Germline CDR1 reads KGHDR; CDR2 reads SFDVKD. V was shortened by 5 bases and J by 0 bases, with 13 bases between the two germline ends. This CDR3 contains 16 residues. CDR3 sequence: CATSAGQAGSYNEQFF. The DNA of the CDR3 is TGTGCCACCAGTGCGGGGCAGGCCGGCTCCTACAATGAGCAGTTCTTC.

The V call is TRBV3-1, the J call TRBJ2-1, with D maybe TRBD1 (6 bases). The CDR3 length is 15 residues. CDR1 and CDR2 (germline): LGHDT, YNNKEL (reference sequence). V lost 5 bases and J 8 bases, leaving 19 bases between the germline ends. CDR3 amino acids: CASSVWTARDDEQFF. CDR3 in DNA: TGTGCCAGCAGCGTATGGACAGCTCGCGACGATGAGCAGTTCTTC.

The J gene is TRBJ2-5, the V gene TRBV6-6; D not resolved. The end of the DNA aligns better with TRBJ2-7, so the J call may be wrong. Germline V gives CDR1 MNHNY, CDR2 SVGAGI (reference sequence). This CDR3 has 17 residues. CDR3 in DNA: TGTGCCAGCAGTTACGCGGCAGGTGGGCGTCCTTCCTACGAGCAGTACTTC. This codes for CASSYAAGGRPSYEQYF.

V is TRBV10-3 and J is TRBJ2-2; 13 bases line up with TRBD2. Trimming at V came to 6 bases and at J to 5 bases, leaving 3 bases not matched to a gene. The germline gives CDR1 ENHRY, CDR2 SYGVKD. The CDR3 is 15 amino acids. The CDR3 loop reads CAIRPTSGGTGELFF. In DNA form, the CDR3 reads TGTGCCATCAGACCGACTAGCGGGGGGACCGGGGAGCTGTTTTTT.

This chain connects TRBV6-5 to TRBJ2-1, with 10 positions matching TRBD2. The CDR3 runs 15 residues. Germline V lookup: CDR1 MNHEY, CDR2 SVGAGI. Trimming at V came to 5 bases and at J to 4 bases, leaving 5 bases not matched to a gene. The CDR3 region is CASSRALAGYNEQFF. The CDR3 bases are TGTGCCAGCAGTCGGGCACTAGCGGGGTACAATGAGCAGTTCTTC.

This clonotype was found a few times. The chain joins TRBV7-2 to TRBJ1-1; D call uncertain. V lost 4 bases and J lost 2, with 8 bases in between. Germline CDR1 reads SGHTA; CDR2 reads FQGNSA. The CDR3 is 13 residues long. The CDR3 loop is CASSSDGNTEAFF. CDR3 sequence (DNA): TGTGCCAGCAGCTCGGACGGAAACACTGAAGCTTTCTTT. The whole variable domain, remainder taken from reference TRBV7-2 and TRBJ1-1, is GAGVSQSPSNKVTEKGKDVELRCDPISGHTALYWYRQSLGQGLEFLIYFQGNSAPDKSGLPSDRFSAERTGGSVSTLTIQRTQQEDSAVYLCASSSDGNTEAFFGQGTRLTVV.

This clonotype was recorded a few times. The chain is built from TRBV27 and TRBJ2-6, with 7 positions matching TRBD1. Per germline, CDR1 MNHEY and CDR2 SMNVEV (reference sequence). The CDR3 is 17 amino acids. The J segment lost 2 bases and the V segment lost 5 bases, leaving 9 bases of the junction unmatched. The CDR3 is CASSRSYRGPGANVLTF. In DNA form, the CDR3 reads TGTGCCAGCAGTCGCTCATACAGGGGCCCTGGGGCCAACGTCCTGACTTTC. The full variable domain, rest sourced from reference TRBV27 and TRBJ2-6, is EAQVTQNPRYLITVTGKKLTVTCSQNMNHEYMSWYRQDPGLGLRQIYYSMNVEVTDKGDVPEGYKVSRKEKRNFPLILESPSPNQTSLYFCASSRSYRGPGANVLTFGAGSRLTVL.

This clonotype has just a few counts. The chain uses TRBV29-1 and TRBJ1-1; D is uncertain. This CDR3 region has 12 residues. Germline loops: CDR1 SQVTM, CDR2 ANQGSEA. V dropped 7 bases and J dropped 1 base, with 10 bases sitting between them. CDR3 in DNA: TGCAGCGCTTGGACGGGGAACACTGAAGCTTTCTTT. Protein sequence: CSAWTGNTEAFF.